The TCR beta chain under discussion was sequenced for a study of CD4+ T cells in melanoma. Here immunoSEQ multiplex PCR was the method, and the copy in TCRdb shows in-frame clones only, minus some. Of 15,000 or so clones in the sample, 70% to 80% are singletons; the top ten hold 9.5% to 15%. This sequence was found in a human donor with melanoma. Sample: cells from a culture (not recorded whether cultured in vitro).

The CDR3 nucleotides read TGTGCCAGCAGCTCGCGACAACAGGGGGGTACCCAGTACTTC. This encodes CASSSRQQGGTQYF. V usage is TRBV7-9 and J usage is TRBJ2-5, with 8 bases lining up with TRBD1. From germline, CDR1 is SEHNR and CDR2 FQNEAQ (reference sequence). The CDR3 length is 14 residues. Germline trimming cut 4 bases from V and 8 bases from J; bases unmatched to any gene: 9.